This T cell receptor (beta chain) was sequenced for a study of cytomegalovirus exposure and HLA in healthy donors. Trimming removed 4 bases from V and 2 bases from J; junction bases left unmatched: 3. Germline-derived CDR1 and CDR2 are LNHNV and YYDKDF (reference sequence). The CDR3 sequence is 15 residues long. The PCR was carried out with 60 Vbeta primers and 13 Jbeta primers. This table comes from immunoSEQ multiplex PCR, and its TCRdb copy is limited to in-frame clones, with some not included. This table has 85,000 to 100,000 clones, around four fifths appearing once. This TCR was recovered from a man aged 35-49 years in good health and CMV-seropositive. The chain combines TRBV15 with TRBJ2-3, with 10 positions matching TRBD2. Sequenced: PBMCs. As DNA, the CDR3 is TGTGCCACCAGCATTAGCGGGAGGAACACAGATACGCAGTATTTT. Translating it yields CATSISGRNTDTQYF. Full variable domain (outside the CDR3, taken from reference TRBV15 and TRBJ2-3): DAMVIQNPRYQVTQFGKPVTLSCSQTLNHNVMYWYQQKSSQAPKLLFHYYDKDFNNEADTPDNFQSRRPNTSFCFLDIRSPGLGDTAMYLCATSISGRNTDTQYFGPGTRLTVL.